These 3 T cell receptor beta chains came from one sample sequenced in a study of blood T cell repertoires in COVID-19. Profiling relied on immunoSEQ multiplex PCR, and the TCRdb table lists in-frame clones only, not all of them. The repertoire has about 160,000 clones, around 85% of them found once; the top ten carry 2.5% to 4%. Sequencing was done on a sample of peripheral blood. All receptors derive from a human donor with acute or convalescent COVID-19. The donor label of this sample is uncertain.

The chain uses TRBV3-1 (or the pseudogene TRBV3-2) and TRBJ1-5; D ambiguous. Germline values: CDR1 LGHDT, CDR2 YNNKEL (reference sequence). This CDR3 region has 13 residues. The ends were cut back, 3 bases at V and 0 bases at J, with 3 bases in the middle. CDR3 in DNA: TGTGCCAGCAGCCATAATAGCAATCAGCCCCAGCATTTT. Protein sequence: CASSHNSNQPQHF.

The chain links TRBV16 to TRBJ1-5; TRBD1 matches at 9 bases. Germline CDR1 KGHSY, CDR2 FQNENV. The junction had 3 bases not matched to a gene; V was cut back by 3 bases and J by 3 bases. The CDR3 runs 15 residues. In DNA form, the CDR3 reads TGTGCCAGCAGCCAGACAGGGGGGTACAATCAGCCCCAGCATTTT. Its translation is CASSQTGGYNQPQHF.

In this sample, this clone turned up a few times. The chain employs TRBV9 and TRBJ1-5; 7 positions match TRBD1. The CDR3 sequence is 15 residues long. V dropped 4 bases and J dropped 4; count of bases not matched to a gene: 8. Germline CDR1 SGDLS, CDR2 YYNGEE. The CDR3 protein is CASSPAGQVNQPQHF. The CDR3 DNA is TGTGCCAGCAGCCCGGCAGGACAGGTGAATCAGCCCCAGCATTTT.